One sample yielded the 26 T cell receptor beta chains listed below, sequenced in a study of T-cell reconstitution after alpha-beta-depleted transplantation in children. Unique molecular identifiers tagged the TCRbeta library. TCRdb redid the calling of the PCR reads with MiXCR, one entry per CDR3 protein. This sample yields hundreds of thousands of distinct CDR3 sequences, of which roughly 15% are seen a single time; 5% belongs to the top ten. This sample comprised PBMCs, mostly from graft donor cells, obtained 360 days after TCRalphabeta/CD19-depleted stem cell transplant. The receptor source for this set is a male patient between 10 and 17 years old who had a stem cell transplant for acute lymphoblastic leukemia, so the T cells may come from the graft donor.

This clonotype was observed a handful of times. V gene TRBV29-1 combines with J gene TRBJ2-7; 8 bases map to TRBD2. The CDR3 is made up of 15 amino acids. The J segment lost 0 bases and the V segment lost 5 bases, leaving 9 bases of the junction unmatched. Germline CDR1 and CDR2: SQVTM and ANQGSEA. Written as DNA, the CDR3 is TGCAGCGTTAAGCGAGAAGCGGGAGACTCCTACGAGCAGTACTTC. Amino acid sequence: CSVKREAGDSYEQYF.

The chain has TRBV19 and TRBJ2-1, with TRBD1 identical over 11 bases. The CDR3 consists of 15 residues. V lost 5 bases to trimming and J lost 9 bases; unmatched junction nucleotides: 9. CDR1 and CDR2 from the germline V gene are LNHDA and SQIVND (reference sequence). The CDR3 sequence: CASSSWTGGGSEQFF. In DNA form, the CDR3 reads TGTGCCAGTAGTTCATGGACAGGGGGCGGGAGTGAGCAGTTCTTC. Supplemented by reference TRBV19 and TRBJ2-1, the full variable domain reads DGGITQSPKYLFRKEGQNVTLSCEQNLNHDAMYWYRQDPGQGLRLIYYSQIVNDFQKGDIAEGYSVSREKKESFPLTVTSAQKNPTAFYLCASSSWTGGGSEQFFGPGTRLTVL.

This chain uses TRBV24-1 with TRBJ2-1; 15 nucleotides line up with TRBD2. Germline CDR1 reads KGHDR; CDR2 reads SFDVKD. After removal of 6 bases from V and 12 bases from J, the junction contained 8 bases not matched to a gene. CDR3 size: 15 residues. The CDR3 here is CATSSGTSGRLGQFF. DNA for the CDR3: TGTGCCACCAGTTCCGGGACTAGCGGGAGGTTGGGGCAGTTCTTC.

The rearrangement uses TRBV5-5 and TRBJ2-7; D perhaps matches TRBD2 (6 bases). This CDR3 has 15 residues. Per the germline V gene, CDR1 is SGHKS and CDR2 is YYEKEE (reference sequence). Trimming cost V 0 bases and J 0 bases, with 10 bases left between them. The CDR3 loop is CASSLGAGTSYEQYF. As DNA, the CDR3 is TGTGCCAGCAGCTTGGGTGCGGGGACCTCCTACGAGCAGTACTTC. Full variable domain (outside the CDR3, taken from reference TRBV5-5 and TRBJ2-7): DAGVTQSPTHLIKTRGQQVTLRCSPISGHKSVSWYQQVLGQGPQFIFQYYEKEERGRGNFPDRFSARQFPNYSSELNVNALLLGDSALYLCASSLGAGTSYEQYFGPGTRLTVT.

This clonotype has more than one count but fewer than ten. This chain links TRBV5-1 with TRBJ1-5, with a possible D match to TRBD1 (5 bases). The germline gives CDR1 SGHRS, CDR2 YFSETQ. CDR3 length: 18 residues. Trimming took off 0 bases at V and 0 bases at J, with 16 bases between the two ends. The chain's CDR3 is CASSLAGHRSSSNQPQHF. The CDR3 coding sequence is TGCGCCAGCAGCTTGGCTGGACATAGATCTTCTAGCAATCAGCCCCAGCATTTT.

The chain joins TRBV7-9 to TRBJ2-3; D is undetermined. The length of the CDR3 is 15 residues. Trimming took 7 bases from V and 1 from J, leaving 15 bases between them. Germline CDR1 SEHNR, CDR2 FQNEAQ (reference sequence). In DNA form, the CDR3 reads TGTGCCAGCACCAACAGTAGGGTACGCACAGATACGCAGTATTTT. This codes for CASTNSRVRTDTQYF.

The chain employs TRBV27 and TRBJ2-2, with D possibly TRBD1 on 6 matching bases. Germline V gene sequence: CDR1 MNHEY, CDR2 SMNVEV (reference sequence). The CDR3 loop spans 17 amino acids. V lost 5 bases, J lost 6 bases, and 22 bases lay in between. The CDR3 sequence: CASSVTPWGREAGELFF. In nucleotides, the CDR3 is TGTGCCAGCAGTGTCACCCCGTGGGGGCGTGAAGCCGGGGAGCTGTTTTTT.

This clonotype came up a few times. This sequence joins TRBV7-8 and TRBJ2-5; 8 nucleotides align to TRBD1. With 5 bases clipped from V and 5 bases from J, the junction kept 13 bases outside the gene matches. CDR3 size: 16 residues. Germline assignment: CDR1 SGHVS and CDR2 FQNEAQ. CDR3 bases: TGTGCCAGCAGCCCGGGGCAGGGGGCCTTTCCGGAGACCCAGTACTTC. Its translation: CASSPGQGAFPETQYF.

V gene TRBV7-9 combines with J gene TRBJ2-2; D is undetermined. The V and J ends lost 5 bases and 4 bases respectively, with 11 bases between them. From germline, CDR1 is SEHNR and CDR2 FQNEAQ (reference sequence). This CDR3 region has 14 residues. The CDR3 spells CASSPPRFTGELFF. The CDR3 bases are TGTGCCAGCAGCCCGCCCCGTTTCACCGGGGAGCTGTTTTTT.

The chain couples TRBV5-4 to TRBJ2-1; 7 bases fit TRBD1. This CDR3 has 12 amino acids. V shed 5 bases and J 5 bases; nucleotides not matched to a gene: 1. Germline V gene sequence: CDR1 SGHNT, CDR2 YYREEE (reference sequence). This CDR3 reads CASRGQDNEQFF. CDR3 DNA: TGTGCCAGCAGAGGACAGGACAATGAGCAGTTCTTC.

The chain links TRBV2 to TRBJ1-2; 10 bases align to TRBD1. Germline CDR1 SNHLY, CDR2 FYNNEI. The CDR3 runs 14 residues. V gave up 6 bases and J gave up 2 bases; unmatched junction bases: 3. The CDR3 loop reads CASRGQGRNYGYTF. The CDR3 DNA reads TGTGCCAGCAGGGGACAGGGGCGCAACTATGGCTACACCTTC.

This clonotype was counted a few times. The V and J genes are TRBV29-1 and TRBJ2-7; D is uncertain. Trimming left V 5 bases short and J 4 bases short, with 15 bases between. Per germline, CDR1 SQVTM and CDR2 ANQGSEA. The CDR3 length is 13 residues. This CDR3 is CSVRWDSYYEQYF. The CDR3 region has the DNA TGCAGCGTTCGTTGGGATTCTTATTACGAGCAGTACTTC.

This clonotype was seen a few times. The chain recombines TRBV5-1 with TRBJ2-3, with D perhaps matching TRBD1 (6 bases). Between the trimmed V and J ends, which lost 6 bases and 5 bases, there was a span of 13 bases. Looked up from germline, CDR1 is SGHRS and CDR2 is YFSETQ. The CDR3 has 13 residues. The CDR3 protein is CASNLGDIDTQYF. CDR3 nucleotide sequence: TGCGCCAGCAATCTGGGGGACATAGATACGCAGTATTTT.

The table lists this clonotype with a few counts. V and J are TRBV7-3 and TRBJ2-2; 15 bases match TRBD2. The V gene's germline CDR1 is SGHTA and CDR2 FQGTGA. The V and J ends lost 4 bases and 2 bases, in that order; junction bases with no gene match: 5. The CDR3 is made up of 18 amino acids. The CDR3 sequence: CASSSPGLAGGNTGELFF. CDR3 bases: TGTGCCAGCAGCTCCCCGGGACTAGCGGGAGGAAACACCGGGGAGCTGTTTTTT.

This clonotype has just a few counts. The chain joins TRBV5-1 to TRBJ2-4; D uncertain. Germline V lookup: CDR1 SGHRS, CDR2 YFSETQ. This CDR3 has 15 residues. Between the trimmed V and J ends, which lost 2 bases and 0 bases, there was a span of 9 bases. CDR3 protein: CASSFNGKAKNIQYF. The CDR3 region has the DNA TGCGCCAGCAGCTTCAACGGTAAAGCCAAAAACATTCAGTACTTC.

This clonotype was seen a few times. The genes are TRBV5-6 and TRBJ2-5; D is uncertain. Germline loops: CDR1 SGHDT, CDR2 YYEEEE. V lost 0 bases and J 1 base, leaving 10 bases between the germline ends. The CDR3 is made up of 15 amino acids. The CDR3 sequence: CASSLGTTSQETQYF. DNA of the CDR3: TGTGCCAGCAGCTTGGGTACAACTTCCCAAGAGACCCAGTACTTC. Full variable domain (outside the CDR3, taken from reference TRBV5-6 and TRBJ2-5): DAGVTQSPTHLIKTRGQQVTLRCSPKSGHDTVSWYQQALGQGPQFIFQYYEEEERQRGNFPDRFSGHQFPNYSSELNVNALLLGDSALYLCASSLGTTSQETQYFGPGTRLLVL.

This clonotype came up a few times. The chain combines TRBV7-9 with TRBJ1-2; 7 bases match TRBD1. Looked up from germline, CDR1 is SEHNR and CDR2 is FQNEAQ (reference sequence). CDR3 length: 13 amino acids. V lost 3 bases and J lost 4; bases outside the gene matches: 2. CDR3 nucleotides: TGTGCCAGCAGCTTCTGGACAGGCTATGGCTACACCTTC. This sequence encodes CASSFWTGYGYTF.

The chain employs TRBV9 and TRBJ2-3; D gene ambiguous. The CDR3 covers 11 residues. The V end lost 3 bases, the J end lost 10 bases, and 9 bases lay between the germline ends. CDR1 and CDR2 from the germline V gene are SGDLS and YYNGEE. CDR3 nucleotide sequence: TGTGCCAGCAGCGCGGAGAGGCCGCAGTATTTT. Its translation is CASSAERPQYF.

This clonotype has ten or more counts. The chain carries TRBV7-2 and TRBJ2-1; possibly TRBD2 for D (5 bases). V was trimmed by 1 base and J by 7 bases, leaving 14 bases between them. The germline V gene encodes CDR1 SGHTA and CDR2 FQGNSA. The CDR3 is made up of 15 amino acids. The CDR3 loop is CASSLGGAPSNEQFF. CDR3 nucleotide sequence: TGTGCCAGCAGCTTAGGGGGAGCCCCTTCGAATGAGCAGTTCTTC.

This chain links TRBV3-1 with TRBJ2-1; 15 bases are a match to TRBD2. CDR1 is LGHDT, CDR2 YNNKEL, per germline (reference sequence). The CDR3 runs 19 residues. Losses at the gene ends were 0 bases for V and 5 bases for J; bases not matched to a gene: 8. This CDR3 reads CASSQDGGLAGGADNEQFF. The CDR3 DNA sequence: TGTGCCAGCAGCCAAGATGGGGGACTAGCGGGAGGAGCGGACAATGAGCAGTTCTTC.

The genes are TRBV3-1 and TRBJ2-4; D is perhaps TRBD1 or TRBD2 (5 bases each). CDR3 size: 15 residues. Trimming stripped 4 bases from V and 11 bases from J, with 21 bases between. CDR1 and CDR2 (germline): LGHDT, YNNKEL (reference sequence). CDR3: CASSPSTGTVYLQYF. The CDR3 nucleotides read TGTGCCAGCAGCCCCTCAACCGGGACCGTTTATCTTCAGTACTTC.

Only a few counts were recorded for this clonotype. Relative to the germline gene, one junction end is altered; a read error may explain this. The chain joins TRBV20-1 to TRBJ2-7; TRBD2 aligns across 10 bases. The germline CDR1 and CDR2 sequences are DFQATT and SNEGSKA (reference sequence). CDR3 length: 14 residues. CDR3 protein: CSAGIAGGSHEQYF. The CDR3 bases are TGCAGTGCGGGGATAGCGGGAGGCTCCCACGAGCAGTACTTC.

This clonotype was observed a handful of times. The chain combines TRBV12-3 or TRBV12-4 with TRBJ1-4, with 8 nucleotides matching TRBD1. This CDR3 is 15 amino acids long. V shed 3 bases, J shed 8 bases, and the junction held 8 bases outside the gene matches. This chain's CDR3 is CASSFTQGDLEKLFF. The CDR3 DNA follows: TGTGCCAGCAGTTTTACACAGGGGGATTTAGAAAAACTGTTTTTT.

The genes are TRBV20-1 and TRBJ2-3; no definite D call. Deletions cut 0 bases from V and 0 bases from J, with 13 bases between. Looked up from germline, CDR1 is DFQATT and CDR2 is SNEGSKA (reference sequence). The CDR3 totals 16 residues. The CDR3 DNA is TGCAGTGCTAGAGAGCTCCACTGGCCAAGCACAGATACGCAGTATTTT. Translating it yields CSARELHWPSTDTQYF.

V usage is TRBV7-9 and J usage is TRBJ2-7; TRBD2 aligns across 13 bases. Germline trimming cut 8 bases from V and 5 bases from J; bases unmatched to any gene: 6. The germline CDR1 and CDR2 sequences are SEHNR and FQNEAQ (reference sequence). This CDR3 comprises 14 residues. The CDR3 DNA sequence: TGTGCCAGCCTACCGGGACTAGCGGGAAACGAGCAGTACTTC. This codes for CASLPGLAGNEQYF.

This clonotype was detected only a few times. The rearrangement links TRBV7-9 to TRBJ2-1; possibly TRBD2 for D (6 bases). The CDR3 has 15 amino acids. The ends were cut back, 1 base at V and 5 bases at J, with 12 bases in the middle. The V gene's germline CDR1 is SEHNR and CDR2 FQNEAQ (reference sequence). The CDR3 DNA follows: TGTGCCAGCAGCTTAGAGTGGGAGGCGAACAATGAGCAGTTCTTC. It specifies CASSLEWEANNEQFF.